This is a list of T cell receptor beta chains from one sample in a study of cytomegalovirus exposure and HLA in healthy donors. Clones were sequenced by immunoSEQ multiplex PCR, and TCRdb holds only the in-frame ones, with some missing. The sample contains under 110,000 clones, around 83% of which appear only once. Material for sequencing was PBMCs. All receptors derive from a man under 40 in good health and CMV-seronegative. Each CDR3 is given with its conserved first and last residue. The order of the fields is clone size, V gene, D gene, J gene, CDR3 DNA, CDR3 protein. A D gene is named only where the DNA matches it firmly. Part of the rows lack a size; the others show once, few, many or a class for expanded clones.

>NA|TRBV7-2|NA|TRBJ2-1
TGTGCCAGCAGCCCTTCAACCATTAGCGGCAATGAGCAGTTCTTC
CASSPSTISGNEQFF
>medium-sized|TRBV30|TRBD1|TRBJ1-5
TGTGCCTGGAGTCCCCCCCGGGACAGTCTTGGATCGGACCGGCAGCCCCAGCATTTT
CAWSPPRDSLGSDRQPQHF
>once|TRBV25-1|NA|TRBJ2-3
TGTGCCAGCACCCCACAGGGTTTCGGCACAGATACGCAGTATTTT
CASTPQGFGTDTQYF
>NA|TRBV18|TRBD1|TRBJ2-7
TGTGCCAGCTCATCCTCTGGGACAGGGTCTCGGAACGAGCAGTACTTC
CASSSSGTGSRNEQYF
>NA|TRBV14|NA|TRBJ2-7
TGTGCCAGCAGCCAAGTTTCCGACGCGACAAGCTCCTACGAGCAGTACTTC
CASSQVSDATSSYEQYF
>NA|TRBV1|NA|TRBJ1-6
TGCACCAGCAGCCAGGAGGGACAGGGGCCTCACTCCTATAATTCACCCCTCCACTTT
CTSSQEGQGPHSYNSPLHF
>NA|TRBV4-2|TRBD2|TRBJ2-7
TGTGCCAGCAGCCAGAGAGGACTAGCGGGATCGGACGAGCAGTACTTC
CASSQRGLAGSDEQYF
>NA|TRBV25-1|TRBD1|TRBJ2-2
TGTGCCAGCAGAAGCCCGGGACAGAGGAACACCGGGGAGCTGTTTTTT
CASRSPGQRNTGELFF
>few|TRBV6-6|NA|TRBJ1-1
TGTGCCAGCAGTACCACACCGTCGAACACTGAAGCTTTCTTT
CASSTTPSNTEAFF
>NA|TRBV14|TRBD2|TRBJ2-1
TGTGCCAGCAGAAACTTGGGAGCGGGGGGGAATGAGCAGTTCTTC
CASRNLGAGGNEQFF
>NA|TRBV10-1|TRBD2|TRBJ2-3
TGCGCCAGCAGTGAAACAGGGACTAGCGGGGGAAGCACAGATACGCAGTATTTT
CASSETGTSGGSTDTQYF
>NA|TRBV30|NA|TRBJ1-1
TGTGCCTGGGGTCCTATGAACACTGAAGCTTTCTTT
CAWGPMNTEAFF
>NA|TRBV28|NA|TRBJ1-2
TGTGCCAGCAGTTTCACGGGTGACGGCTACACCTTC
CASSFTGDGYTF
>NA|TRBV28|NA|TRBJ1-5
TGTGCCACCAAGTCGGGCAATCAGCCCCAGCATTTT
CATKSGNQPQHF
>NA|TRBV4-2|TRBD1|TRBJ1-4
TGTGCCAGCAGCCAAGAAGAGGACAGGGGGCTTTTAGTTGAAAAACTGTTTTTT
CASSQEEDRGLLVEKLFF
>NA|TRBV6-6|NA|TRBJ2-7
TGTGCCAGCAGTTCCCAATTGACAGGAAGGTCGGGGGAGCAGTACTTC
CASSSQLTGRSGEQYF
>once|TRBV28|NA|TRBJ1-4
TGTGCCAGCAGTTTAGAGACAGAACTATCCTATAATGAAAAACTGTTTTTT
CASSLETELSYNEKLFF
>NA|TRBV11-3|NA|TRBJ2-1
TGTGCCAGCAGCTTAACCCGGGACAATGAGCAGTTCTTC
CASSLTRDNEQFF